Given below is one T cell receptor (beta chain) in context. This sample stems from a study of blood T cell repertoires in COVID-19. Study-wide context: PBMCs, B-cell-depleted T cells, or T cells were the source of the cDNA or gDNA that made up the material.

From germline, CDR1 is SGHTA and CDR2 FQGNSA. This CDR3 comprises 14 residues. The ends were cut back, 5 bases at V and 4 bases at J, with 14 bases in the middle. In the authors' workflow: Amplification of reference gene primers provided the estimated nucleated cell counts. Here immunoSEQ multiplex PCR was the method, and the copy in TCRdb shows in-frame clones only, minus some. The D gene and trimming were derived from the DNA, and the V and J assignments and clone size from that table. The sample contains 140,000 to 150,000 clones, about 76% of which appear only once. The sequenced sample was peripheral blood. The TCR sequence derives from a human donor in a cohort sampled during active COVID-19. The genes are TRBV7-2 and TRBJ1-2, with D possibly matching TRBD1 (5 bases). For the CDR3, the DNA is TGTGCCAGCAGCGGCGGGGGGGGGAGCTATGGCTACACCTTC. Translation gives CASSGGGGSYGYTF.